This T cell receptor beta chain was recorded in a study of cytomegalovirus exposure and HLA in healthy donors. Study context: HLA-typed donors contributed approximately 86 million unique TCRs, which were held in an early data release.

Study-wide findings and caveats: CMV serostatus was the sole immune exposure information available. The study put under 200 TCR beta chains on its list as cytomegalovirus-associated.

The V gene's germline CDR1 is SGHTA and CDR2 FQGTGA. This CDR3 is 13 amino acids long. Trimming left V 8 bases short and J 1 base short, with 11 bases between. As concerns this clone: Antigen specificity is unknown.

A multiplex PCR was run with 60 Vbeta primers and 13 Jbeta primers. Data came from immunoSEQ multiplex PCR; TCRdb stores just in-frame clones and leaves some out. The data hold hundreds of thousands of clones, with 77% observed a single time. The V and J genes are TRBV7-3 and TRBJ1-1; TRBD1 might be the D (5 bases). The receptor was derived from a woman aged 60 to 75 in good health and CMV-seropositive. The sequencing input was PBMCs. CDR3 in DNA: TGTGCCAGCTCACCGCAGGGGAACACTGAAGCTTTCTTT. Encoded protein: CASSPQGNTEAFF. The complete variable domain, with remaining parts taken from reference TRBV7-3 and TRBJ1-1, reads GAGVSQTPSNKVTEKGKYVELRCDPISGHTALYWYRQSLGQGPEFLIYFQGTGAADDSGLPNDRFFAVRPEGSVSTLKIQRTERGDSAVYLCASSPQGNTEAFFGQGTRLTVV.